The following is a TCR beta chain sequence with its context. Its antigen is undetermined. This record comes from a study of shared clonotypes between healthy human individuals. The naive CD8 subset, CD45RO-negative cells positively selected for CCR7, excluded terminally differentiated effector memory CD45RA+ cells. V shed 0 bases and J shed 4 bases, with 16 bases lying between them. CDR1 MGHRA and CDR2 YSYEKL come from the germline V gene. This CDR3 has 17 residues. Study observations and caveats: It was anticipated that sequencing depth would influence how many clonotypes donors shared.

Deep was the level used in running the assay. The assay was immunoSEQ multiplex PCR, and TCRdb's table has in-frame clones only and misses some. The table lists about 700,000 clones, approximately 90% of them singletons. The rearrangement joins TRBV4-1 to TRBJ2-1; the D call may be TRBD1 or TRBD2 (6 bases each). Sample: naive CD8+ T cells sorted from blood. The clonotype originates from a man aged 30 to 39 in good health. Written as DNA, the CDR3 is TGCGCCAGCAGCCAAGATCATGGGGGGCCGAGATACAATGAGCAGTTCTTC. It specifies CASSQDHGGPRYNEQFF.